The sequence of this T cell receptor (beta chain) was determined in a study of blood T cell repertoires in COVID-19. Whole-study context: T cells, B-cell-depleted T cells, or PBMCs supplied cDNA or gDNA.

Participants, roughly 18 to 90 years old, spanned around 25 US areas. Participants reported their clinical history, and cohort assignment relied on those reports. Original processing methods: Amplification from reference gene primers served as the basis for estimated nucleated cell counts. Here immunoSEQ multiplex PCR was the method, and the copy in TCRdb shows in-frame clones only, minus some. The DNA was the basis for D and trimming; V, J and clone size are from that table. Of about 220,000 clones in the sample, around 87% are singletons; the top ten hold 3% to 3.5%. This CDR3 region has 13 residues. Trimming removed 4 bases at V and 3 bases at J, with 9 bases between. Germline V CDR1 and CDR2: LNHDA, SQIVND (reference sequence).

The origin of this receptor is a woman between 18 and 29 years old in a cohort exposed to, infected with or recovered from COVID-19 (not recorded which). The chain combines TRBV19 with TRBJ1-2; D not resolved. The sample consisted of PBMCs or T cells enriched from blood (not recorded which). The CDR3 here is CASSTSGDYGYTF. The CDR3 DNA reads TGTGCCAGTAGTACATCCGGTGACTATGGCTACACCTTC. Full variable domain (remainder filled in from reference TRBV19 and TRBJ1-2): DGGITQSPKYLFRKEGQNVTLSCEQNLNHDAMYWYRQDPGQGLRLIYYSQIVNDFQKGDIAEGYSVSREKKESFPLTVTSAQKNPTAFYLCASSTSGDYGYTFGSGTRLTVV.